The 7 T cell receptor beta chains given below trace back to one sample, sequenced in a study of tumor-infiltrating lymphocytes in glioblastoma multiforme. TCRB libraries came from RNA via three nested multiplex PCR rounds. TCRdb independently ran MiXCR on the multiplex PCR reads; one entry per CDR3 protein. Of about 9,600 distinct CDR3 sequences in the sample, roughly 70% were seen once. Source material: brain tumor tissue. These receptors were taken from a male donor with glioblastoma.

In regard to this clonotype: A much larger clone differs from this one at a single base, so this may be a read error. The chain combines TRBV7-8 with TRBJ2-3; the D is unclear. Looked up from germline, CDR1 is SGHVS and CDR2 is FQNEAQ. This CDR3 contains 13 residues. The CDR3 spells CVSSFGSTDTQYF. The CDR3 DNA sequence: TGTGTCAGCAGCTTTGGGAGCACAGATACGCAGTATTTT.

Details on this clonotype: Germline and junction disagree at one end, which may indicate a read error. This chain uses TRBV14 with TRBJ2-4, with D possibly TRBD1 on 5 matching bases. This CDR3 has 13 residues. Per germline, CDR1 SGHDN and CDR2 FVKESK. The chain's CDR3 is CVSSQSPRGIQYF. CDR3 nucleotide sequence: TGTGTCAGCAGCCAGTCCCCAAGGGGCATTCAGTACTTC.

This chain connects TRBV11-2 to TRBJ1-3; D remains unclear. Between the trimmed V and J ends, which lost 1 base and 2 bases, there was a span of 6 bases. This CDR3 spans 14 amino acids. CDR1 and CDR2 from the germline V gene are SGHAT and FQNNGV. Written as DNA, the CDR3 is TGTGCCAGCAGCTTAGGCGGAACTGGAAACACCATATATTTT. Amino acids: CASSLGGTGNTIYF.

The rearrangement uses TRBV4-2 and TRBJ2-1, with 11 bases identical to TRBD2. The germline V gene encodes CDR1 LGHNA and CDR2 YNFKEQ. CDR3 length equals 18 residues. Trimming at V came to 0 bases and at J to 9 bases, leaving 13 bases not matched to a gene. CDR3 sequence (DNA): TGTGCCAGCAGCCAAGATAGGCTAGCGGGAGGCGTTGGGGGTGAGCAGTTCTTC. Residues: CASSQDRLAGGVGGEQFF.

A remark on this clonotype: Just one base apart from a much larger clone, this may be a read error. The chain combines TRBV5-1 with TRBJ2-1; TRBD1 aligns across 10 bases. Per the germline V gene, CDR1 is SGHRS and CDR2 is YFSETQ. The CDR3 runs to 15 residues. CDR3 region: CASNSGTGAYNELFF. The CDR3 DNA sequence: TGCGCCAGCAACTCCGGGACAGGGGCCTACAATGAGCTGTTCTTC.

The chain couples TRBV4-1 to TRBJ1-2; D is undetermined. The V end lost 0 bases, the J end lost 4 bases, and 3 bases lay between the germline ends. The CDR3 has 12 residues. Germline loops: CDR1 MGHRA, CDR2 YSYEKL. The CDR3 spells CASSQEGYGYTF. The CDR3 nucleotides are TGCGCCAGCAGCCAAGAAGGCTATGGCTACACCTTC.

The chain carries TRBV6-5 and TRBJ2-5; maybe TRBD2 (7 bases). Trimming left V 8 bases short and J 4 bases short, with 23 bases between. The CDR3 contains 16 residues. Germline-derived CDR1 and CDR2 are MNHEY and SVGAGI. CDR3 in DNA: TGTGCCAGCTTATCGAGGAGGGGGGGCGCGGGAGAGACCCAGTACTTC. It is translated as CASLSRRGGAGETQYF.